This TCR beta chain was sequenced for a study of T cell changes during pregnancy in multiple sclerosis (dated by TCRdb to about 2019). Regarding the complete study: The study examined how the T cell repertoire changed over the course of pregnancy in women with multiple sclerosis.

At the junction V is shortened by 1 base and J by 2 bases; bases outside the gene matches: 5. The germline V gene gives CDR1 as MGHRA and CDR2 as YSYEKL. The CDR3 runs 15 residues from the cysteine to the phenylalanine. Here the CDR3 DNA is all that survives: 45 bases in frame from base 1. Receptor amplification or capture employed the immunoSEQ multiplex PCR assay. Sourced from immuneACCESS, this table was stored by TCRdb with only in-frame sequences that have V and J called. A share of the clones is absent; for the studies checked, an unresolved V gene accounts for under half, and the remainder has no known explanation. This sample lists tens of thousands of clones; roughly 93% were detected once. Around 1.4% of the sample is in the top ten clones. As regards this clone: Its antigen is still unknown. It has no much larger one-base neighbor in the sample; base qualities were not kept.

The starting material was peripheral blood, obtained in the third trimester of pregnancy. The sequence joins TRBV4-1 to TRBJ2-7; 7 bases in the junction line up with TRBD1. The sequence was obtained from a female donor in good health, enrolled as a control in a pregnancy study. The DNA is as follows: TGCGCCAGCAGCCAAGGGGGGACAGTAGCCTACGAGCAGTACTTC. It specifies CASSQGGTVAYEQYF.